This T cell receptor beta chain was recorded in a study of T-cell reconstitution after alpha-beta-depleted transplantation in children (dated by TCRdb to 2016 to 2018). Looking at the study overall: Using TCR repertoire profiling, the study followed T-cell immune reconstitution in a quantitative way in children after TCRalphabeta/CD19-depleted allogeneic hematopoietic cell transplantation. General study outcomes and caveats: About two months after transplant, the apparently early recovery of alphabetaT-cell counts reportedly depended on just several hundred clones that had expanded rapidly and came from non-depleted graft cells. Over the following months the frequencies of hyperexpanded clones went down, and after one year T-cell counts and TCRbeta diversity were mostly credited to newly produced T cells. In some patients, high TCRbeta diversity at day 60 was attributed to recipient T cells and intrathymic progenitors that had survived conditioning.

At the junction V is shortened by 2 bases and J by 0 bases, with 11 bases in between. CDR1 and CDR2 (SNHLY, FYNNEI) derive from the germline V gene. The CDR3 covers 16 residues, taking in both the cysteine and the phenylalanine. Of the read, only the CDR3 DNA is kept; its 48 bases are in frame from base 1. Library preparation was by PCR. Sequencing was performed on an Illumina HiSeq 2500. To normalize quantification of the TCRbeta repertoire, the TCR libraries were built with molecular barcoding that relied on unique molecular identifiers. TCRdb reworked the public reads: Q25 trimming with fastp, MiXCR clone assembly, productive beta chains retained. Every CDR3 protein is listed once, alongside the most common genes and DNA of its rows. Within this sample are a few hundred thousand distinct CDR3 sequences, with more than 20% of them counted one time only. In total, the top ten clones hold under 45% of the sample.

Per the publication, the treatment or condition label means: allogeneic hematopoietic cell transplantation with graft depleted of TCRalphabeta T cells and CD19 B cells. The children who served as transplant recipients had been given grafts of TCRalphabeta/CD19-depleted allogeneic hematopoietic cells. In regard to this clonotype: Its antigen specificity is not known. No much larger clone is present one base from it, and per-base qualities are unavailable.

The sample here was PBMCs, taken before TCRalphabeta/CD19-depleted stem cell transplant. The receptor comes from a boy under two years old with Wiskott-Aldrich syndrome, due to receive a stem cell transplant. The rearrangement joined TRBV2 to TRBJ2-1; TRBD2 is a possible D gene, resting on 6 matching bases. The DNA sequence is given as TGTGCCAGCAGTGAACGCGGGATCCCCTCCTACAATGAGCAGTTCTTC. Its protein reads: CASSERGIPSYNEQFF.